This T cell receptor beta chain is from a study of blood T cell repertoires in COVID-19. At the level of the study: Samples taken during acute and convalescent COVID-19 were collected in the United States, Italy and Spain. T cells, B-cell-depleted T cells, or PBMCs supplied cDNA or gDNA.

Trimming took off 3 bases at V and 2 bases at J, with 10 bases between the two ends. Germline CDR1 and CDR2: MDHEN and SYDVKM. This CDR3 spans 14 amino acids. Recruited during active infection, patients (from Seattle) were subsequently followed longitudinally. Generated by immunoSEQ multiplex PCR, the TCRdb table keeps only in-frame clones and is missing some. The sample holds about 140,000 clones, 84% seen once. Sequencing used peripheral blood. The chain carries TRBV28 and TRBJ1-2; no firm D call. This TCR derives from a man aged 25 to 45 with COVID-19, enrolled during active disease. CDR3 sequence reads: CASSFLSRNYGYTF. CDR3 nucleotides: TGTGCCAGCAGTTTTTTAAGTCGGAACTATGGCTACACCTTC.